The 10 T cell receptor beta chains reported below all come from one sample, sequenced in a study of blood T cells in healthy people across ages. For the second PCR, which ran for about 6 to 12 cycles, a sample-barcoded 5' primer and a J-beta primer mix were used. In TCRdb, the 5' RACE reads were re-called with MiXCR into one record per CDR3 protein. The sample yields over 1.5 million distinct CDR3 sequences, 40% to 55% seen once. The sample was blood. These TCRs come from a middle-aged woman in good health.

The CDR3 sequence: CAIVGTGGGNTEAFF. The CDR3 DNA sequence: TGTGCCATCGTAGGGACAGGTGGAGGGAACACTGAAGCTTTCTTT. The V call is TRBV10-3, the J call TRBJ1-1; 8 bases are shared with TRBD1. The CDR3 runs to 15 residues. The germline V gene has CDR1 ENHRY and CDR2 SYGVKD. V was clipped by 8 bases and J by 1 base; unmatched bases: 9.

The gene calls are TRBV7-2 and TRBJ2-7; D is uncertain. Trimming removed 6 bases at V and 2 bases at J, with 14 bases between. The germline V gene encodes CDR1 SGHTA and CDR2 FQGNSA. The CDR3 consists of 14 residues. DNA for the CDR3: TGTGCCAGCAGTTCCCCCGGGTCCGCCTACGAGCAGTACTTC. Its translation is CASSSPGSAYEQYF.

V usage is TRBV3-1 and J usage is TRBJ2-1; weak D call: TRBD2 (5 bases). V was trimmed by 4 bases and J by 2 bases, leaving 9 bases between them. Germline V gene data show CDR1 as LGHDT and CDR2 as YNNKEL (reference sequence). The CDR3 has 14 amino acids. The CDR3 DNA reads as TGTGCCAGCAGCCTGGGGAGCCCCTACAATGAGCAGTTCTTC. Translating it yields CASSLGSPYNEQFF.

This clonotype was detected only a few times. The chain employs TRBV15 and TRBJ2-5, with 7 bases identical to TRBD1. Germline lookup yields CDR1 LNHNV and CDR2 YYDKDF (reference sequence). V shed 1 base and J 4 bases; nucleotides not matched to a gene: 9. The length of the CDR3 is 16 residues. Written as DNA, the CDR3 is TGTGCCACCAGCAGAGGAGGGACAGATTTAGGAGAGACCCAGTACTTC. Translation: CATSRGGTDLGETQYF.

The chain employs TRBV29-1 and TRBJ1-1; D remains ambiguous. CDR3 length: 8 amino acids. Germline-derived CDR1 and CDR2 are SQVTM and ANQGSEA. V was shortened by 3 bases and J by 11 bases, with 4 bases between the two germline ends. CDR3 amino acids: CSVEAAFF. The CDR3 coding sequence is TGCAGCGTTGAGGCCGCTTTCTTT.

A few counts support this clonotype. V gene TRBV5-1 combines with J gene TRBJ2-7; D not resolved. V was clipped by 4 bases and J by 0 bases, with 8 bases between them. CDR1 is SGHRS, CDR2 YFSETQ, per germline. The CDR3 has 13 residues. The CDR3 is CASSRGNSYEQYF. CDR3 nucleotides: TGCGCCAGCAGCCGAGGAAACTCCTACGAGCAGTACTTC.

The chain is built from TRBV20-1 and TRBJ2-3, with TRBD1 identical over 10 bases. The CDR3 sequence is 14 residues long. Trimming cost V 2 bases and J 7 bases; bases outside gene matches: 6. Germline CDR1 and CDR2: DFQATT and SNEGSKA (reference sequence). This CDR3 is CSARRDRGEYTQYF. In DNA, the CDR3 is TGCAGTGCTAGACGGGACAGGGGTGAATATACGCAGTATTTT.

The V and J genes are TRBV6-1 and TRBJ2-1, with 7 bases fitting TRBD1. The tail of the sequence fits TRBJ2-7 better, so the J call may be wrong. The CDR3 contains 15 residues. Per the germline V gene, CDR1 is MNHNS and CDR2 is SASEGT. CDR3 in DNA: TGTGCCAGCAGTGAGGACAGGAGCTCCTACAATGAGCAGTACTTC. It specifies CASSEDRSSYNEQYF.

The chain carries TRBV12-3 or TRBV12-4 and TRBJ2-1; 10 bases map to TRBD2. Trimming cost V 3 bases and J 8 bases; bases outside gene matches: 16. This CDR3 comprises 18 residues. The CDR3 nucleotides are TGTGCCAGCAGTTTGGGACTCGGACTAAGCGGGGGGGAATATGAGCAGTTCTTC. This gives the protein CASSLGLGLSGGEYEQFF.

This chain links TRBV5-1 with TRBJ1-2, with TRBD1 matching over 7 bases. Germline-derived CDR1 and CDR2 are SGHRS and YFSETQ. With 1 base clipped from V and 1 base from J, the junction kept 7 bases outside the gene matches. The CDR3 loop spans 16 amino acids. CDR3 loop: CASSLTDRDINYGYTF. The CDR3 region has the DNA TGCGCCAGCAGCTTGACCGACAGGGACATTAACTATGGCTACACCTTC.